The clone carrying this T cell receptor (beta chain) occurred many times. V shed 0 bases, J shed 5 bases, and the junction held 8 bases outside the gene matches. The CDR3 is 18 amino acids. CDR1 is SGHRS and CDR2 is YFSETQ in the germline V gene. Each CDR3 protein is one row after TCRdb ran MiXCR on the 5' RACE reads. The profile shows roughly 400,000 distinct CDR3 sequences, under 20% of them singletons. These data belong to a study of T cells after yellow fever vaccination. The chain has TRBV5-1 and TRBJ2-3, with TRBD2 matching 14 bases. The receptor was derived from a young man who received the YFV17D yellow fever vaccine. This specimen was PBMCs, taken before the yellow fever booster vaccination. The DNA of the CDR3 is TGCGCCAGCAGCTTGGCCCGACTAGCGGGGGGGCAATTAGATACGCAGTATTTT. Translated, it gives CASSLARLAGGQLDTQYF.